This T cell receptor beta chain was sequenced for a study of T cell responses to AZD1222 COVID-19 vaccine. This clone has only a few counts. Its antigen is unknown. TCRdb keeps only in-frame clones here, not all; method: immunoSEQ multiplex PCR. The repertoire holds roughly 110,000 clones, with approximately 90% as singletons. This CDR3 comprises 11 residues. V lost 3 bases and J lost 7, with 7 bases in between. CDR1 and CDR2 (germline): SGHAT, FQNNGV. Overall study findings and caveats: Baseline antibody screening turned up just a handful of seropositive AZD1222 recipients. Spike regions recognized by vaccine-associated CD4 TCRs spanned the protein, led by 160-218 and 743-854. Most donors were white British, females outnumbered males, and clonal diversity was possibly underestimated. An increase in Spike-specific TCR breadth and depth was observed after two AZD1222 doses.

The TCR sequence derives from an adult in good health. The sequenced sample was peripheral blood, obtained on day 0 of AZD1222 vaccination. The chain employs TRBV11-2 and TRBJ2-7, with D unresolved. In nucleotides, the CDR3 is TGTGCCAGCAGCTTCAAGGGTGAGCAGTACTTC. This codes for CASSFKGEQYF.